These 21 T cell receptor beta chains originate from one sample sequenced in a study of control samples from healthy donors and cancer patients (TCRdb year 2020). The library relied on the immunoSEQ multiplex PCR assay. Sourced from immuneACCESS, this table was stored by TCRdb with only in-frame sequences that have V and J called. A share of the clones is absent; for the studies checked, an unresolved V gene accounts for under half, and the remainder has no known explanation. Present in this sample are 65,000 to 80,000 clones, roughly 89% of which were seen just once. Jointly, the top ten make up roughly a tenth of the sample. Sequenced sample: PBMCs. The receptors come from a woman in her forties or fifties with colorectal cancer.

The V and J genes are TRBV12-2 and TRBJ2-3; the D call in the table, TRBD2, was not verified against the DNA. TRBV12-2 is a pseudogene segment. The CDR3 is 17 residues long. The CDR3 region has the DNA TGTGCAAGTCGCTTAGCGGTTGGTCAGGGAGGAGCAGATACGCAGTATTTT. Its translation: CASRLAVGQGGADTQYF.

CDR3: CASSPGGGAASNQPQHF. The CDR3 DNA reads as TGTGCCAGCAGTCCGGGCGGCGGGGCAGCGAGCAATCAGCCCCAGCATTTT. J is TRBJ1-5 and V is TRBV28; weak D call: TRBD1 (5 bases). This CDR3 contains 17 residues. Germline V gives CDR1 MDHEN, CDR2 SYDVKM. Trimming took 5 bases from V and 1 from J, leaving 18 bases between them.

The J gene is TRBJ2-3, the V gene TRBV21-1; TRBD2 is the table's D call, not checked against the DNA. TRBV21-1 is a known pseudogene. The CDR3 sequence is 14 residues long. CDR3 amino acids: CASSKAGRGDTQYF. The CDR3 DNA reads TGTGCCAGCAGCAAAGCGGGGAGGGGAGATACGCAGTATTTT.

This chain joins TRBV10-1 and TRBJ2-3, with 14 bases lining up with TRBD2. The CDR3 loop spans 16 amino acids. With 2 bases clipped from V and 3 bases from J, the junction kept 1 base outside the gene matches. In germline, CDR1 is WNHNN, CDR2 SYGVQD (reference sequence). The CDR3 DNA reads TGCGCCAGCAGTGAGGGACTAGCGGGGGGAACAGATACGCAGTATTTT. The encoded protein is CASSEGLAGGTDTQYF.

V usage is TRBV28 and J usage is TRBJ2-3; possible D gene TRBD2, 5 bases. The CDR3 is 14 amino acids. The germline V and J ends were trimmed by 3 bases and 7 bases, with 14 bases remaining between them. Germline assignment: CDR1 MDHEN and CDR2 SYDVKM. The CDR3 protein is CASSLPGVTNTQYF. The CDR3 DNA reads as TGTGCCAGCAGTTTGCCCGGGGTTACCAATACGCAGTATTTT.

J is TRBJ1-1 and V is TRBV10-3; D remains unclear. CDR1 and CDR2 (germline): ENHRY, SYGVKD. CDR3 length: 13 amino acids. V was cut by 6 bases and J by 1 base, with 9 bases left in between. CDR3 nucleotide sequence: TGTGCCATCAGGTTTACAGCGAACACTGAAGCTTTCTTT. It is translated as CAIRFTANTEAFF.

Only one count was recorded for this clone. The genes are TRBV6-5 and TRBJ2-5, with 7 bases fitting TRBD2. The germline CDR1 and CDR2 sequences are MNHEY and SVGAGI. The V and J ends lost 0 bases and 5 bases, in that order; junction bases with no gene match: 9. The CDR3 is made up of 16 amino acids. The CDR3 loop reads CASSYSRWGGEETQYF. CDR3 DNA sequence: TGTGCCAGCAGTTACTCTCGTTGGGGAGGGGAGGAGACCCAGTACTTC.

This chain links TRBV11-3 with TRBJ2-2, with TRBD2 matching 9 bases. V dropped 2 bases and J dropped 3; count of bases not matched to a gene: 4. The CDR3 is 16 amino acids. Germline values: CDR1 SGHNT, CDR2 YENEEA. CDR3 loop: CASSLRASGDTGELFF. The CDR3 coding sequence is TGTGCCAGCAGCTTAAGGGCTAGCGGGGACACCGGGGAGCTGTTTTTT.

This chain connects TRBV30 to TRBJ2-5; 8 bases agree with TRBD1. Germline-derived CDR1 and CDR2 are GTSNPN and SVGIG (reference sequence). There are 15 residues in the CDR3. With V trimmed by 3 bases and J by 0 bases, 6 bases remained unmatched. Here the CDR3 DNA reads TGTGCCTGGAGCTACGGGACAGGAGACCAAGAGACCCAGTACTTC. Protein: CAWSYGTGDQETQYF.

In this sample, this clone turned up once. The J gene is TRBJ2-5, the V gene TRBV7-2; 13 nucleotides agree with TRBD2. J lost 2 bases, V lost 0 bases, and 0 bases had no gene match. The CDR3 sequence is 16 residues long. CDR1 and CDR2 from the germline V gene are SGHTA and FQGNSA. This CDR3 reads CASSLATSGGQETQYF. CDR3 in DNA: TGTGCCAGCAGCTTAGCGACTAGCGGGGGGCAAGAGACCCAGTACTTC. The variable domain in full, completed from reference TRBV7-2 and TRBJ2-5, reads GAGVSQSPSNKVTEKGKDVELRCDPISGHTALYWYRQSLGQGLEFLIYFQGNSAPDKSGLPSDRFSAERTGGSVSTLTIQRTQQEDSAVYLCASSLATSGGQETQYFGPGTRLLVL.

V usage is TRBV9 and J usage is TRBJ2-4; a weak D match, TRBD1 (6 bases). Trimming took 3 bases from V and 0 from J, leaving 10 bases between them. This CDR3 has 15 residues. Germline CDR1 SGDLS, CDR2 YYNGEE. The CDR3 here is CASSGGPGAKNIQYF. The DNA for the CDR3 is TGTGCCAGCAGCGGGGGGCCGGGAGCCAAAAACATTCAGTACTTC.

The chain recombines TRBV7-9 with TRBJ2-1; 7 nucleotides align to TRBD1. CDR3 length: 13 residues. Trimming removed 4 bases from V and 4 bases from J; junction bases left unmatched: 1. Germline values: CDR1 SEHNR, CDR2 FQNEAQ (reference sequence). CDR3 region: CASSWGQYNEQFF. The CDR3 DNA reads TGTGCCAGCAGCTGGGGACAGTACAATGAGCAGTTCTTC.

The V and J genes are TRBV7-2 and TRBJ1-5, with D unclear. The CDR3 spans 15 residues. From germline, CDR1 is SGHTA and CDR2 FQGNSA. Trimming left V 1 base short and J 0 bases short, with 7 bases between. CDR3 sequence: CASSLGRFSNQPQHF. The CDR3, as DNA: TGTGCCAGCAGCTTAGGCAGATTTAGCAATCAGCCCCAGCATTTT.

V usage is TRBV7-2 and J usage is TRBJ2-3; tentative D call: TRBD1 (6 bases). V lost 4 bases and J lost 9, with 14 bases in between. This CDR3 region has 13 residues. Germline V gives CDR1 SGHTA, CDR2 FQGNSA. In DNA, the CDR3 is TGTGCCAGCAGCTATAACAGGGCAGGGACGCAGTATTTT. This codes for CASSYNRAGTQYF.

This clone was observed a handful of times. V usage is TRBV6-5 and J usage is TRBJ2-7; D is undetermined. The CDR3 loop spans 13 amino acids. The V gene's germline CDR1 is MNHEY and CDR2 SVGAGI. The V gene lost 8 bases and the J gene lost 0 bases, with 11 bases spanning the gap. The CDR3 DNA is TGTGCCAGCTCAATTGCAGGCTCCTACGAGCAGTACGTC. It yields the protein CASSIAGSYEQYV.

CDR3 amino acids: CASTGITDTQYF. The CDR3 nucleotides are TGTGCCAGCACAGGGATCACAGATACGCAGTATTTT. The chain combines TRBV2 with TRBJ2-3, with D possibly matching TRBD1 (5 bases). The CDR3 spans 12 residues. Trimming took 7 bases from V and 2 from J, leaving 7 bases between them. Germline V gene sequence: CDR1 SNHLY, CDR2 FYNNEI.

The rearrangement uses TRBV9 and TRBJ1-2; weak D call: TRBD1 (6 bases). V shed 3 bases and J shed 4 bases, with 10 bases lying between them. The CDR3 contains 13 residues. Germline V CDR1 and CDR2: SGDLS, YYNGEE. CDR3 protein: CASSAGTSYGYTF. The CDR3 DNA sequence: TGTGCCAGCAGCGCCGGGACAAGCTATGGCTACACCTTC.

The V and J genes are TRBV6-5 and TRBJ2-5; 9 nucleotides match TRBD1. Trimming at V came to 7 bases and at J to 1 base, leaving 7 bases not matched to a gene. Per germline, CDR1 MNHEY and CDR2 SVGAGI. The CDR3 covers 15 residues. The CDR3 DNA follows: TGTGCCAGCACCAGGGACAGGGCGTCCCAAGAGACCCAGTACTTC. Amino acids: CASTRDRASQETQYF.

V usage is TRBV18 and J usage is TRBJ1-1, with 8 bases aligning to TRBD1. Germline trimming cut 2 bases from V and 6 bases from J; bases unmatched to any gene: 5. Per germline, CDR1 KGHSH and CDR2 LQKENI. This CDR3 comprises 14 residues. In DNA form, the CDR3 reads TGTGCCAGCTCACCAGGGACAGGTTCACCTGAAGCTTTCTTT. It translates to CASSPGTGSPEAFF.

V is TRBV9 and J is TRBJ2-3, with 8 bases aligning to TRBD2. CDR3 length equals 18 residues. With 6 bases clipped from V and 4 bases from J, the junction kept 19 bases outside the gene matches. CDR1 SGDLS and CDR2 YYNGEE come from the germline V gene. CDR3 sequence: CASTDPEWAGGVSDTQYF. CDR3 nucleotides: TGTGCCAGCACGGACCCCGAGTGGGCGGGGGGAGTATCAGATACGCAGTATTTT.

The chain employs TRBV5-5 and TRBJ2-2, with D hard to call. This CDR3 contains 15 residues. V was shortened by 1 base and J by 0 bases, with 7 bases between the two germline ends. Germline V gene sequence: CDR1 SGHKS, CDR2 YYEKEE (reference sequence). CDR3 in amino acids: CASSLIGTNTGELFF. In DNA, the CDR3 is TGTGCCAGCAGCTTGATCGGAACGAACACCGGGGAGCTGTTTTTT.